This T cell receptor beta chain is drawn from a study of blood T cell repertoires in COVID-19. Study as a whole: The United States, Italy and Spain were the sources of the acute and convalescent COVID-19 samples.

Clones were read by immunoSEQ multiplex PCR, and TCRdb kept only the in-frame ones, dropping some. The repertoire holds about 130,000 clones, with around 81% as singletons. This receptor was obtained from a man aged 60-69 years with acute or convalescent COVID-19. Sequencing was carried out using peripheral blood.

CDR3 region: CASSRDTRTEAFF. CDR3 sequence (DNA): TGCGCCAGCAGCAGGGACACACGCACTGAAGCTTTCTTT. The chain combines TRBV5-1 with TRBJ1-1; possibly TRBD1 for D (6 bases). V lost 4 bases and J 4 bases, leaving 11 bases between the germline ends. The CDR3 covers 13 residues. The germline V gene encodes CDR1 SGHRS and CDR2 YFSETQ.